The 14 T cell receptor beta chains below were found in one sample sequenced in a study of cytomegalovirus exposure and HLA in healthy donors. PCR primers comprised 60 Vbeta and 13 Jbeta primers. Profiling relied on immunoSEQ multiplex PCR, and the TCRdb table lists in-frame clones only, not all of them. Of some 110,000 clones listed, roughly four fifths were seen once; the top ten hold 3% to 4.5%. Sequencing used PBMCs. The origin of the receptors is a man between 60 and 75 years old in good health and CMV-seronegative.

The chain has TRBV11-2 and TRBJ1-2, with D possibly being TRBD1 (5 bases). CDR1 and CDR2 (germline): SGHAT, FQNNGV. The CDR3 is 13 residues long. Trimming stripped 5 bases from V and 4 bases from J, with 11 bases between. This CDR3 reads CASSIRVGYGYTF. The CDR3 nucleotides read TGTGCCAGCAGCATCAGGGTTGGCTATGGCTACACCTTC.

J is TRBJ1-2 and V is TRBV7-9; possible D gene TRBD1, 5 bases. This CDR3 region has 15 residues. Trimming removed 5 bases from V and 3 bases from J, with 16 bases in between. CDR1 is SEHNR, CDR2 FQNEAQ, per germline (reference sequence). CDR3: CASSRFGASDYGYTF. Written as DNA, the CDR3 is TGTGCCAGCAGCCGATTTGGGGCTAGCGACTATGGCTACACCTTC.

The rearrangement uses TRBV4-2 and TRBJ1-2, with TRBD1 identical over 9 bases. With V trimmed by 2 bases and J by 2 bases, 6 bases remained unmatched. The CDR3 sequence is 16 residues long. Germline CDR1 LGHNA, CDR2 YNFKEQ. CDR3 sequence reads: CASSQSAGQGNYGYTF. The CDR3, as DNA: TGTGCCAGCAGCCAATCCGCGGGACAGGGCAACTATGGCTACACCTTC.

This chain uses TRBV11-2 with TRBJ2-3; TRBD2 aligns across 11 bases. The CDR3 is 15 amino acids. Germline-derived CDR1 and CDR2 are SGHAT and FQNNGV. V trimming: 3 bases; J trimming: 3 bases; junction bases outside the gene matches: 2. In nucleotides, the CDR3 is TGTGCCAGCAGCTTCATAGCGGGGGGGACAGATACGCAGTATTTT. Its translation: CASSFIAGGTDTQYF.

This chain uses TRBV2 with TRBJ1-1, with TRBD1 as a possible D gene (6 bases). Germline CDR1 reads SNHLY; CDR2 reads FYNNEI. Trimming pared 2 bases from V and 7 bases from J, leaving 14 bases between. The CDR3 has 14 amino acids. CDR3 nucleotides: TGTGCCAGCAGTGAAAGCAGCAGGGGCCTTGAAGCTTTCTTT. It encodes CASSESSRGLEAFF.

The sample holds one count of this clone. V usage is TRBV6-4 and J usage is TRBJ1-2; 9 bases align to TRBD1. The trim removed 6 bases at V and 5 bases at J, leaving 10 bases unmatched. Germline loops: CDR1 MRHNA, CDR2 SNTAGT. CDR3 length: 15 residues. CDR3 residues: CASREAGTGSYGYTF. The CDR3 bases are TGTGCCAGCAGAGAGGCCGGGACAGGGAGTTATGGCTACACCTTC.

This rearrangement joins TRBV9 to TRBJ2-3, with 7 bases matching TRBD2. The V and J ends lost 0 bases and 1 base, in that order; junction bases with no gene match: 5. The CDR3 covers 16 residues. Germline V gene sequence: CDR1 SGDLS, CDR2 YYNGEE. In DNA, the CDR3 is TGTGCCAGCAGCGTAGCCCCGCTAGCGGGCACAGATACGCAGTATTTT. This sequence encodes CASSVAPLAGTDTQYF.

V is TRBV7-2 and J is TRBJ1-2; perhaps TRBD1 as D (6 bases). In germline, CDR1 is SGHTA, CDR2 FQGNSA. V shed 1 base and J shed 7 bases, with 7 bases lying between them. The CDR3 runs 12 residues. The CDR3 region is CASSLGGLGYTF. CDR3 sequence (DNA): TGTGCCAGCAGCTTAGGGGGGCTTGGCTACACCTTC.

The CDR3 sequence is CASSPGTGRLNQPQHF. In DNA form, the CDR3 reads TGTGCCAGCAGTCCGGGGACAGGGAGGTTGAATCAGCCCCAGCATTTT. The V and J genes are TRBV27 and TRBJ1-5; the match to TRBD1 covers 9 bases. Germline-derived CDR1 and CDR2 are MNHEY and SMNVEV (reference sequence). The CDR3 is 16 amino acids. After removal of 5 bases from V and 4 bases from J, the junction contained 9 bases not matched to a gene.

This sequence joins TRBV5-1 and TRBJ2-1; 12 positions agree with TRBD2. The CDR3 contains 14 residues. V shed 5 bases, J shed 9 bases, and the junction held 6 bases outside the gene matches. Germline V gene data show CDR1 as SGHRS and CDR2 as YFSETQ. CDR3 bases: TGCGCCAGCAGGACTAGCGGGGGCCAAGGTGAGCAGTTCTTC. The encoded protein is CASRTSGGQGEQFF.

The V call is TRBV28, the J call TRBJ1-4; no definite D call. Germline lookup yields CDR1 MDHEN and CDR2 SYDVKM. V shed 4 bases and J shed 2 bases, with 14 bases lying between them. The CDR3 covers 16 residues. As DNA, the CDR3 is TGTGCCAGCAGTTCGCGACCCACCGGGACTAATGAAAAACTGTTTTTT. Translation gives CASSSRPTGTNEKLFF.

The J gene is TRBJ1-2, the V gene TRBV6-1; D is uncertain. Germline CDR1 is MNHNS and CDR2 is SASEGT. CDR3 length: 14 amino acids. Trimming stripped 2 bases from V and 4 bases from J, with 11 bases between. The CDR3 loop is CASSETILSYGYTF. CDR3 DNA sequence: TGTGCCAGCAGTGAAACCATCCTCAGCTATGGCTACACCTTC.

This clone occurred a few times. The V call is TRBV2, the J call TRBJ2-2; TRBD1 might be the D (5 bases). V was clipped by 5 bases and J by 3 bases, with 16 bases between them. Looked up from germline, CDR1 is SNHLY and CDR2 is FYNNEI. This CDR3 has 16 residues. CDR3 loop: CASSFRTFGDTGELFF. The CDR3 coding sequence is TGTGCCAGCAGTTTCAGGACATTTGGGGACACCGGGGAGCTGTTTTTT.

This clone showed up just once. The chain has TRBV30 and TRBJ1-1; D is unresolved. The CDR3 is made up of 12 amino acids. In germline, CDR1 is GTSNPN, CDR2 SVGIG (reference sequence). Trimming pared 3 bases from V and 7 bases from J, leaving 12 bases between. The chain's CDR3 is CAWSPKANEAFF. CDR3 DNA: TGTGCCTGGAGCCCCAAAGCCAATGAAGCTTTCTTT.